The clone carrying this TCR beta chain was seen just once. Here immunoSEQ multiplex PCR was the method, and the copy in TCRdb shows in-frame clones only, minus some. The data show about 310,000 clones, almost 90% seen once. This sample was included in a study of blood T cell repertoires in COVID-19. Study-wide context: Whether acute or convalescent, the COVID-19 samples came from the United States, Italy and Spain. Sources were T cells, B-cell-depleted T cells, or PBMCs; the material itself was cDNA or gDNA.

Enrolled through a virtual design, the participants were between about 18 and 100 years of age and came from around 25 US areas. The CDR3 is 15 amino acids. Germline V gives CDR1 LNHDA, CDR2 SQIVND (reference sequence). V was pared by 6 bases and J by 1 base, with 15 bases between. The gene calls are TRBV19 and TRBJ1-2; D possibly corresponds to TRBD1 (5 bases). The TCR sequence derives from a woman aged 18-30 years with acute COVID-19. Material for sequencing was PBMCs or T cells enriched from blood (not recorded which). The CDR3 spells CASRSGTDYNYGYTF. The CDR3 DNA follows: TGTGCCAGTAGGAGCGGGACGGACTATAACTATGGCTACACCTTC.